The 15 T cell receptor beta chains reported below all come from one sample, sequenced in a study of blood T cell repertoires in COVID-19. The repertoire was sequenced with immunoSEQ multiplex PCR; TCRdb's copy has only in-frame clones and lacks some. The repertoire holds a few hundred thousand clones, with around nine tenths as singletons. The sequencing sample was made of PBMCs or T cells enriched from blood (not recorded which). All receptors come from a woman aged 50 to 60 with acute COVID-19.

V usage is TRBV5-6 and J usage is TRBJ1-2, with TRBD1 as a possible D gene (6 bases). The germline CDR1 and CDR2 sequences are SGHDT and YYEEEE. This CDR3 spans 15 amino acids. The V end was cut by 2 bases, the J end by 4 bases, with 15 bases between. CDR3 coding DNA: TGTGCCAGCAGCTTTTCAGGGGTTAACGGCTATGGCTACACCTTC. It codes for CASSFSGVNGYGYTF.

CDR3 sequence (DNA): TGTGCCAGCAGTCTACGACAGGCTGGGGGGTATTTT. Protein product: CASSLRQAGGYF. This chain uses TRBV28 with TRBJ2-3, with TRBD1 as a possible D gene (6 bases). This CDR3 comprises 12 residues. V was pared by 5 bases and J by 14 bases, with 17 bases between. CDR1 is MDHEN and CDR2 is SYDVKM in the germline V gene.

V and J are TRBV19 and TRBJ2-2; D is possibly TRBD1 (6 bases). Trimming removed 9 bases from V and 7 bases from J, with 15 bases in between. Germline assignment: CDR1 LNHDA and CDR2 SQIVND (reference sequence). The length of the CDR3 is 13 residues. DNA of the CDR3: TGTGCCAGCAGGGGCACGAGGGGCGGGGAGCTGTTTTTT. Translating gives CASRGTRGGELFF. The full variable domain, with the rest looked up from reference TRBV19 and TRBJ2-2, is DGGITQSPKYLFRKEGQNVTLSCEQNLNHDAMYWYRQDPGQGLRLIYYSQIVNDFQKGDIAEGYSVSREKKESFPLTVTSAQKNPTAFYLCASRGTRGGELFFGEGSRLTVL.

The CDR3 here is CASSPQNGGRNNEQFF. In DNA, the CDR3 is TGTGCCAGCTCACCACAGAACGGCGGGAGGAACAATGAGCAGTTCTTC. The chain recombines TRBV18 with TRBJ2-1, with 8 nucleotides matching TRBD2. The CDR3 consists of 16 residues. Germline assignment: CDR1 KGHSH and CDR2 LQKENI. J gave up 5 bases and V 1 base, and 7 bases lay outside the gene matches.

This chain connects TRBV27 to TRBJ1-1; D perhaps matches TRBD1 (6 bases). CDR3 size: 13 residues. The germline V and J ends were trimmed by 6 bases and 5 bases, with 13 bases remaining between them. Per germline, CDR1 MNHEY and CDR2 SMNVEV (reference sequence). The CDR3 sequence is CASSRPQGTEAFF. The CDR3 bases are TGTGCCAGCAGCCGACCCCAGGGGACTGAAGCTTTCTTT.

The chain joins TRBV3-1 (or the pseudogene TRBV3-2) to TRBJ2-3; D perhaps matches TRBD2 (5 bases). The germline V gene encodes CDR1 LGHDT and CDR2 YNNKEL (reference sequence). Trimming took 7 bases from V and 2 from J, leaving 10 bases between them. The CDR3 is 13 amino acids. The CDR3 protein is CASKPGITDTQYF. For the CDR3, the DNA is TGTGCCAGCAAGCCCGGGATCACAGATACGCAGTATTTT.

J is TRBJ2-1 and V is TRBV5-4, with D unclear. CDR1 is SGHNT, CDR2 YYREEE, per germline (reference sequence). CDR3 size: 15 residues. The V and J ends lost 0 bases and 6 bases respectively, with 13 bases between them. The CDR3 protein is CASSLDGSGRNEQFF. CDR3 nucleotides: TGTGCCAGCAGCTTGGACGGCTCAGGCCGCAATGAGCAGTTCTTC.

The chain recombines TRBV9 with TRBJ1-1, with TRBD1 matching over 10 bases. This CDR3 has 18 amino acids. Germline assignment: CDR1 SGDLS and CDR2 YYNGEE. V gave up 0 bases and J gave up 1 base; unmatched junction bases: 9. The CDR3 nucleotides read TGTGCCAGCAGCGTAGCGAAGGGACAGGGGCTGGAGAACACTGAAGCTTTCTTT. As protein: CASSVAKGQGLENTEAFF.

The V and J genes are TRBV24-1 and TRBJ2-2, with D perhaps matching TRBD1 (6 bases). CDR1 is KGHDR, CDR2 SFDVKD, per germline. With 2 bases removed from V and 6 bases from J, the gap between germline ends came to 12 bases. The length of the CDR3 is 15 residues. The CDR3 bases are TGTGCCACCAGTGATTCCGCAGGGGCCGCCGGGGAGCTGTTTTTT. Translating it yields CATSDSAGAAGELFF.

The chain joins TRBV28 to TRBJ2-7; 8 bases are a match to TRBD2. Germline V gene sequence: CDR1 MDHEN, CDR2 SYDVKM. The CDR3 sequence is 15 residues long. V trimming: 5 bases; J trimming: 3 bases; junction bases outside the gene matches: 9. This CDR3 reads CASSRPWRGDYEQYF. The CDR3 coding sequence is TGTGCCAGCAGTCGCCCCTGGCGGGGGGACTACGAGCAGTACTTC.

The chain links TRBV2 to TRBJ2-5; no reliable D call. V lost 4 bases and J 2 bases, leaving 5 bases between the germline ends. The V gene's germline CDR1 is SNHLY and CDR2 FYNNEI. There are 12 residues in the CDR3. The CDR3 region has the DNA TGTGCCAGCAGTGGCGTTCAAGAGACCCAGTACTTC. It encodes CASSGVQETQYF.

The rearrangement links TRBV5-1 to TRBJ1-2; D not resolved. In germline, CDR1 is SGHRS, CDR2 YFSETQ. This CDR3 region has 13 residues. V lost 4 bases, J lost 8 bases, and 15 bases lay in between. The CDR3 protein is CASSPEGAGGYTF. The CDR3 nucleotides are TGCGCCAGCAGCCCAGAAGGTGCGGGGGGCTACACCTTC.

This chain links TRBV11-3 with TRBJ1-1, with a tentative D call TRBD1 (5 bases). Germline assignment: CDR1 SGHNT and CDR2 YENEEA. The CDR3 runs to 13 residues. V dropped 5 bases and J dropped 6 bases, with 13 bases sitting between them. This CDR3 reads CASSVETGAEAFF. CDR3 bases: TGTGCCAGCAGCGTCGAAACGGGGGCTGAAGCTTTCTTT. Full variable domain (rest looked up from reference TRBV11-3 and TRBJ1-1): EAGVVQSPRYKIIEKKQPVAFWCNPISGHNTLYWYLQNLGQGPELLIRYENEEAVDDSQLPKDRFSAERLKGVDSTLKIQPAELGDSAVYLCASSVETGAEAFFGQGTRLTVV.

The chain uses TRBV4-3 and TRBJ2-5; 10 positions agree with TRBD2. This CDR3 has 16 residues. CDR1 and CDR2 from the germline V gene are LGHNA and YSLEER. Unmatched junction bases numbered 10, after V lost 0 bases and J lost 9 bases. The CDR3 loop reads CASSQDSAGGPRAQYF. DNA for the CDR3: TGCGCCAGCAGCCAAGATTCAGCGGGAGGGCCCCGGGCCCAGTACTTC.

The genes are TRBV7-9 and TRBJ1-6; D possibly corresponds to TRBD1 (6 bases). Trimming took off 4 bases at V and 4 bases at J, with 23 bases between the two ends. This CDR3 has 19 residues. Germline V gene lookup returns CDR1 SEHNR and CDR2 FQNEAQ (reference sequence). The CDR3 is CASSSKDSLTDEYNSPLHF. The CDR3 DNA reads TGTGCCAGCAGCTCAAAGGACAGCCTCACCGATGAATATAATTCACCCCTCCACTTT.